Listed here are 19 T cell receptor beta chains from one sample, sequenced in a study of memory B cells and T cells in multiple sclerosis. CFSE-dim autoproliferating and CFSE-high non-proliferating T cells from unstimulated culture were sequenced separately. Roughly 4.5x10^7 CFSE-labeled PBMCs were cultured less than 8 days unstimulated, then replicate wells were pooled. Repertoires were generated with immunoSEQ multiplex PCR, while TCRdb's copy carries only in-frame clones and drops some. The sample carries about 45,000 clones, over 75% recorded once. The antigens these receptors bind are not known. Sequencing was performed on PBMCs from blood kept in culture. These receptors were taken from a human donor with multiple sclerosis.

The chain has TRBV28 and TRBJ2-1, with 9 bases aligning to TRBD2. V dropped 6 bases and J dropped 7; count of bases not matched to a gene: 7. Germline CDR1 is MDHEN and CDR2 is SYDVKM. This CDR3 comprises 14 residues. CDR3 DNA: TGTGCCAGCAGGGTCGCGGGGGGGCAAAATGAGCAGTTCTTC. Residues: CASRVAGGQNEQFF.

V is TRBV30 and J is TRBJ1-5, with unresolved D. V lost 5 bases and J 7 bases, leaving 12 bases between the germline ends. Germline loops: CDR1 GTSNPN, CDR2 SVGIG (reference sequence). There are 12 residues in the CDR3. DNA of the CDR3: TGTGCCTGGGACCAGAGTAACCAGCCCCAGCATTTT. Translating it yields CAWDQSNQPQHF. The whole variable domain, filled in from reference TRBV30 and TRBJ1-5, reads SQTIHQWPATLVQPVGSPLSLECTVEGTSNPNLYWYRQAAGRGLQLLFYSVGIGQISSEVPQNLSASRPQDRQFILSSKKLLLSDSGFYLCAWDQSNQPQHFGDGTRLSIL.

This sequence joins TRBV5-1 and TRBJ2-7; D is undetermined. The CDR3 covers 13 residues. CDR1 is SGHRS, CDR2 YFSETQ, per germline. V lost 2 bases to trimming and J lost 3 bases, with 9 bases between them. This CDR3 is CASSFDDGYEQYF. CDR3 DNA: TGCGCCAGCAGCTTTGACGACGGCTACGAGCAGTACTTC.

The CDR3 region is CASTRRGLAGHNEQFF. The CDR3 bases are TGCGCCAGCACCCGGAGGGGACTAGCGGGGCACAATGAGCAGTTCTTC. The V and J genes are TRBV5-1 and TRBJ2-1; 13 bases line up with TRBD2. Germline values: CDR1 SGHRS, CDR2 YFSETQ. There are 16 residues in the CDR3. V was pared by 6 bases and J by 5 bases, with 8 bases of the junction left unmatched.

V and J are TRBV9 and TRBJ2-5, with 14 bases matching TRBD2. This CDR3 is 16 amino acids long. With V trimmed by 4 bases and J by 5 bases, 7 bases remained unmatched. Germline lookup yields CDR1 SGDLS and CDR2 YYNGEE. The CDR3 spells CASSPTSGGVGETQYF. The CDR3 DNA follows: TGTGCCAGCAGCCCGACTAGCGGGGGGGTTGGGGAGACCCAGTACTTC.

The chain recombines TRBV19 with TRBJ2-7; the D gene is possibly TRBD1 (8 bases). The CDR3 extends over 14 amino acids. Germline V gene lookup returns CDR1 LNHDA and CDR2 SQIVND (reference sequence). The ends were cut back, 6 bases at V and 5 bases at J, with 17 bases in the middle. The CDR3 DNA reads TGTGCCAGTAGAAAGCGGGACAGGAACGACGAGCAGTACTTC. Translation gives CASRKRDRNDEQYF.

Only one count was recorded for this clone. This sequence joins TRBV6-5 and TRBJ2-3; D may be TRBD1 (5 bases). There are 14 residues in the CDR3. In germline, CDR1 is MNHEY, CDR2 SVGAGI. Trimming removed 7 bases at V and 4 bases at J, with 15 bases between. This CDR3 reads CASTQRRASDTQYF. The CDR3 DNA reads TGTGCCAGCACCCAACGCAGGGCCTCAGATACGCAGTATTTT.

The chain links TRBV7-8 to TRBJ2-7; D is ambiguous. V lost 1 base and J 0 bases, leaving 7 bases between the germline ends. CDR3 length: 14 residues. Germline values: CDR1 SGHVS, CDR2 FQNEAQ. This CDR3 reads CASSLGGDSYEQYF. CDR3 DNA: TGTGCCAGCAGCTTAGGCGGCGACTCCTACGAGCAGTACTTC.

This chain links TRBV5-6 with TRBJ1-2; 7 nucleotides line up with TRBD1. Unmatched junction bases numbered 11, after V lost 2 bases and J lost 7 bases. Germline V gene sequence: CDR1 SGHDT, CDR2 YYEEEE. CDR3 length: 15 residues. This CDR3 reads CASSFDRDWVTGYTF. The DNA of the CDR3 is TGTGCCAGCAGCTTTGACAGGGATTGGGTTACTGGCTACACCTTC.

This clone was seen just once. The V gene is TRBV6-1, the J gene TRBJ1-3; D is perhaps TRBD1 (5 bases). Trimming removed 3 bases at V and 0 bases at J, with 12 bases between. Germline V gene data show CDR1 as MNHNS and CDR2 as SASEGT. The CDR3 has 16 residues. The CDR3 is CASSDPGASSGNTIYF. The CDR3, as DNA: TGTGCCAGCAGTGATCCCGGGGCCTCCTCTGGAAACACCATATATTTT.

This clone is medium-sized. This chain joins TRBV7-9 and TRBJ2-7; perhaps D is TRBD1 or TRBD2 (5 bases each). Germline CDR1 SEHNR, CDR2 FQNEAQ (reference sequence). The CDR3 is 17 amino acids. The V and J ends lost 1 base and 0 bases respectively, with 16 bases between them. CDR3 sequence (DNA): TGTGCCAGCAGCTTAGTGGGTTCGGCAGGGAGCTCCTACGAGCAGTACTTC. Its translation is CASSLVGSAGSSYEQYF. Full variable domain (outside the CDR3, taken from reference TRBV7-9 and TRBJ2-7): DTGVSQNPRHKITKRGQNVTFRCDPISEHNRLYWYRQTLGQGPEFLTYFQNEAQLEKSRLLSDRFSAERPKGSFSTLEIQRTEQGDSAMYLCASSLVGSAGSSYEQYFGPGTRLTVT.

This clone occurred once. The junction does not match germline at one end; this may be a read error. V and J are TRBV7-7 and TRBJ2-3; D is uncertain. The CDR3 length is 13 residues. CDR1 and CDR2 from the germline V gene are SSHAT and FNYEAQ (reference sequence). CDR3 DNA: TGTGCTAGCAGCCCCGTCGGCACAGATACGCAGTATTTT. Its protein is CASSPVGTDTQYF.

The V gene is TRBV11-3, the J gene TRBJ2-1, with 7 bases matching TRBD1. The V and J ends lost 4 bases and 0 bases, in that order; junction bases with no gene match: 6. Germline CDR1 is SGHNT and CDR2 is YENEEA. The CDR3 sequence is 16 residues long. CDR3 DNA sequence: TGTGCCAGCAGCTCGGGACAGATTTCCTCCTACAATGAGCAGTTCTTC. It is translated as CASSSGQISSYNEQFF.

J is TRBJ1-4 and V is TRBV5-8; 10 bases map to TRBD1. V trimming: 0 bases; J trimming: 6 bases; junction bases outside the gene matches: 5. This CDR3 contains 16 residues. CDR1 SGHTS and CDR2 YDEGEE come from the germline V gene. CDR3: CASSLGQGAKDEKLFF. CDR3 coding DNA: TGTGCCAGCAGCTTGGGACAGGGGGCGAAGGATGAAAAACTGTTTTTT.

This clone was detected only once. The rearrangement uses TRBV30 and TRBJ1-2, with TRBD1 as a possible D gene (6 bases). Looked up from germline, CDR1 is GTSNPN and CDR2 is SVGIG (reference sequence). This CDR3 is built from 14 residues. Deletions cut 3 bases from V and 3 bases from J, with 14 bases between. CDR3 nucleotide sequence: TGTGCCTGGAGGTCCGTTGACAGGCACTATGGCTACACCTTC. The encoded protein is CAWRSVDRHYGYTF.

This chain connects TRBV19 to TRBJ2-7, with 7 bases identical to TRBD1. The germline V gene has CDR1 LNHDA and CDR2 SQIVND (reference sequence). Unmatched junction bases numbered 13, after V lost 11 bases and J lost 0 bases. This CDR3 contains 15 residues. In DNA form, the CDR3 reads TGTGCCGTCGGACCGACAGGGACCAGCTCCTACGAGCAGTACTTC. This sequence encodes CAVGPTGTSSYEQYF.

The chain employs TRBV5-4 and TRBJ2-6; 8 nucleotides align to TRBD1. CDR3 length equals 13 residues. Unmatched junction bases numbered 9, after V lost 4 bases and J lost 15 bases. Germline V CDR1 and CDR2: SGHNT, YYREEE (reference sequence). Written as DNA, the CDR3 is TGTGCCAGCAGCGATTGGACAGGGACGGACCTGACTTTC. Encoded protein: CASSDWTGTDLTF.

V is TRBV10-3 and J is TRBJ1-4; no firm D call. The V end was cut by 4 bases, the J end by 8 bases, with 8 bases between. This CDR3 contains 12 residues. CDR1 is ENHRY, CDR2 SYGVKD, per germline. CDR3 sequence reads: CAISGTSEKLFF. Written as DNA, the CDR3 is TGTGCCATCAGTGGGACCTCCGAAAAACTGTTTTTT.

The CDR3, as DNA: TGTGCCAGTAGATCCGACAGGGGGCGAGAGACCCAGTACTTC. Translating it yields CASRSDRGRETQYF. This sequence joins TRBV19 and TRBJ2-5, with 10 bases matching TRBD1. The CDR3 sequence is 14 residues long. Germline lookup yields CDR1 LNHDA and CDR2 SQIVND (reference sequence). The J segment lost 4 bases and the V segment lost 6 bases, leaving 5 bases of the junction unmatched. Full variable domain (missing parts from reference TRBV19 and TRBJ2-5): DGGITQSPKYLFRKEGQNVTLSCEQNLNHDAMYWYRQDPGQGLRLIYYSQIVNDFQKGDIAEGYSVSREKKESFPLTVTSAQKNPTAFYLCASRSDRGRETQYFGPGTRLLVL.